This T cell receptor (beta chain) was captured in a study of long-term antiretroviral therapy in people with HIV. As for the study in general: Collection dates of the earliest samples fall about a decade before the 2015 immediate-ART recommendation. Broader study findings: Controls showed broader CDR3 length ranges than did the HIV repertoires.

On this clone: Its antigen is not known.

CDR1 is SGHNT, CDR2 YYREEE, per germline (reference sequence). The CDR3 consists of 13 residues. Trimming at V came to 5 bases and at J to 6 bases, leaving 6 bases not matched to a gene. Samples were assayed with immunoSEQ v3.0 at survey level. Generated by immunoSEQ multiplex PCR, the TCRdb table keeps only in-frame clones and is missing some. The repertoire holds some 19,000 clones, with around three quarters as singletons. The sequencing here drew on unsorted PBMCs, taken 4.1 years after starting antiretroviral therapy. The sequence came from a woman aged 40 to 55 with HIV. The chain has TRBV5-4 and TRBJ1-1; TRBD1 matches at 8 bases. This chain's CDR3 is CASSVQGAPEAFF. The CDR3 DNA reads TGTGCCAGCAGTGTGCAGGGGGCCCCTGAAGCTTTCTTT.